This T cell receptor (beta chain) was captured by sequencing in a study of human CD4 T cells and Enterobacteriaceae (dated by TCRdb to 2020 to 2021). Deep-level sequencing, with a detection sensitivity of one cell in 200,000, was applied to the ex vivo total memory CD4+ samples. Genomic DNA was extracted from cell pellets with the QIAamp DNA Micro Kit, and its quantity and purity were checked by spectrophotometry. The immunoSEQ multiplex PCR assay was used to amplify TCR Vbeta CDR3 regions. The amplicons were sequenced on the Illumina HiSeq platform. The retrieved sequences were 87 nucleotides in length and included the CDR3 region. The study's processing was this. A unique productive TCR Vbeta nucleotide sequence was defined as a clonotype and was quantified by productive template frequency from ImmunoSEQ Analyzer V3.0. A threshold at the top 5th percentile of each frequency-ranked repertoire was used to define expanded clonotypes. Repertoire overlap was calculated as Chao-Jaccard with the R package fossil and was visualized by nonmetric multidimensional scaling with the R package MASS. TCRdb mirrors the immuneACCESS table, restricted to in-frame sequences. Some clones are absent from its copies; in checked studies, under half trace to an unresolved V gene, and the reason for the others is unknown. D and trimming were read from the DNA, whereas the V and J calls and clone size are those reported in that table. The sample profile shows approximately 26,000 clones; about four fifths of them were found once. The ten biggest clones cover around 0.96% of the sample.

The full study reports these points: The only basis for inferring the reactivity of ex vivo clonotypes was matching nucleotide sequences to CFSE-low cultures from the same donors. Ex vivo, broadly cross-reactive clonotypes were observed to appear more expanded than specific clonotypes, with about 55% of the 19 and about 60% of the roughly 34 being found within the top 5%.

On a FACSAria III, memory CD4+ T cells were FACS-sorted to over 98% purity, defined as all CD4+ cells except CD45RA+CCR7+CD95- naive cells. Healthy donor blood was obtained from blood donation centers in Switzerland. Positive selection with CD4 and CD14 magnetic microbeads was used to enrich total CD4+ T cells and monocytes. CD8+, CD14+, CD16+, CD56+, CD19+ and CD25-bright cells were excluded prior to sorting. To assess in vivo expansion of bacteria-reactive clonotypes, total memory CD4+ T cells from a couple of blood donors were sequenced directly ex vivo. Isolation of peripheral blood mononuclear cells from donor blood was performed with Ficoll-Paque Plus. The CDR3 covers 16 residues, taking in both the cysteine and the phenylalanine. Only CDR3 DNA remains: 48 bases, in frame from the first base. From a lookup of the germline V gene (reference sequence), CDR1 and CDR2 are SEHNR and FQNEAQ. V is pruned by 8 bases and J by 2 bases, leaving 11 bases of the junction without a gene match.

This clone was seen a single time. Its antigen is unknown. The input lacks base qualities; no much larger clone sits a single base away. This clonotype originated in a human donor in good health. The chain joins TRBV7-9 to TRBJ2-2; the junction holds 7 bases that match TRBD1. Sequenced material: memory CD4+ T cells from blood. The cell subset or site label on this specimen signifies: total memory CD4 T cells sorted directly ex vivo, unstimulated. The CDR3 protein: CASGRIGTANTGELFF. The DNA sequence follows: TGTGCCAGCGGTAGGATAGGGACAGCAAACACCGGGGAGCTGTTTTTT. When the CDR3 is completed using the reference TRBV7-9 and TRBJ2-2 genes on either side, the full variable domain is DTGVSQNPRHKITKRGQNVTFRCDPISEHNRLYWYRQTLGQGPEFLTYFQNEAQLEKSRLLSDRFSAERPKGSFSTLEIQRTEQGDSAMYLCASGRIGTANTGELFFGEGSRLTVL.